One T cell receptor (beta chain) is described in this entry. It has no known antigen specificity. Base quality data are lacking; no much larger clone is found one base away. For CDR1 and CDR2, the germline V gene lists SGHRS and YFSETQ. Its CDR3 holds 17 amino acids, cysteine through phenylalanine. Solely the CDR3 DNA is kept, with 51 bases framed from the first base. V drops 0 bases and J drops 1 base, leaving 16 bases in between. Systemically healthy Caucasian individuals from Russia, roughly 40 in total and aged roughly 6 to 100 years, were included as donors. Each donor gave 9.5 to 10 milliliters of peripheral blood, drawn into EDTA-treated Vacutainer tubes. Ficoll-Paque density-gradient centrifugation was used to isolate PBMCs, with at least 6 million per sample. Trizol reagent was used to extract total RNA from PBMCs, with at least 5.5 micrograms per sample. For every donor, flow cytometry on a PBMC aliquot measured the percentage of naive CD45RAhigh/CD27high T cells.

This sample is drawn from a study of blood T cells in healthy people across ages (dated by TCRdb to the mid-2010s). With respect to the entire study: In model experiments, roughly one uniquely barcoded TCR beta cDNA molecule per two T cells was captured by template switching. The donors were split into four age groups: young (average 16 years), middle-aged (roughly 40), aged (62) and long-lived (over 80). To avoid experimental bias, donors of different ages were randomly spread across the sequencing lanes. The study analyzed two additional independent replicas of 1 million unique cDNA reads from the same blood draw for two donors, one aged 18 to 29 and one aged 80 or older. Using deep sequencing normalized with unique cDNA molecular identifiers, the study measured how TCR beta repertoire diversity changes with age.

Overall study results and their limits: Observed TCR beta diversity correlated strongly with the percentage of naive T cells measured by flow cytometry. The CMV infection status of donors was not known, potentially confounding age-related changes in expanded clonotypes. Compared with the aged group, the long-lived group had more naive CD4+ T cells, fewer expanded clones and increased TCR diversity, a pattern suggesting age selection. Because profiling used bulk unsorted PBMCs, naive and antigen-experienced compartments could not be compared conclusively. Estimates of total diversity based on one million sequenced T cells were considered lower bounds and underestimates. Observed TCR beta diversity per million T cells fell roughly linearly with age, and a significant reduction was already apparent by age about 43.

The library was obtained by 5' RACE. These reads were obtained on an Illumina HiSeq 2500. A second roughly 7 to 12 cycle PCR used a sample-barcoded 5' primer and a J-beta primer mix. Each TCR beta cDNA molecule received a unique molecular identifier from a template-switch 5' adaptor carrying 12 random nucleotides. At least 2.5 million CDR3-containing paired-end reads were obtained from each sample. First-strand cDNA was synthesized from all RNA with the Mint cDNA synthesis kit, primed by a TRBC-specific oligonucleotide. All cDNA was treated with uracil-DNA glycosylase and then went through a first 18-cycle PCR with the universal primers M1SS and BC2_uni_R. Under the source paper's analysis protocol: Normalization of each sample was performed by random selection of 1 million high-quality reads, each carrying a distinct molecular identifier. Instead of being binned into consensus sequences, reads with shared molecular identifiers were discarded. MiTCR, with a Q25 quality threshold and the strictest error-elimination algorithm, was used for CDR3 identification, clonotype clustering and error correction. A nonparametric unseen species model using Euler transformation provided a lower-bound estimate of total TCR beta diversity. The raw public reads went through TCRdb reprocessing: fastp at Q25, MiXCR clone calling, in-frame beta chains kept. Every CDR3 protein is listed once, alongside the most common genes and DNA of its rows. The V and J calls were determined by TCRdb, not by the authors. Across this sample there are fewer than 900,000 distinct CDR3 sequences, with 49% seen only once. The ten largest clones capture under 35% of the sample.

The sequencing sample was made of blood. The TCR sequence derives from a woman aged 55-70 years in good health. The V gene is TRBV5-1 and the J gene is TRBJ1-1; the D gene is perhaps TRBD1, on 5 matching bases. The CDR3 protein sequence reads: CASSLDGEGAQNTEAFF. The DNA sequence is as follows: TGCGCCAGCAGCTTGGATGGAGAAGGGGCGCAGAACACTGAAGCTTTCTTT.